This T cell receptor (beta chain) was found in a study of blood T cell repertoires in COVID-19. Study summary: Both acute and convalescent COVID-19 samples were obtained from the United States, Italy and Spain. From T cells, B-cell-depleted T cells, or PBMCs came the material, which was cDNA or gDNA.

Authors' methods: Amplification with reference gene primers provided the estimates of nucleated cell counts. TCRdb's table, derived via immunoSEQ multiplex PCR, lists solely in-frame clones and lacks some. Clone size and V and J calls were adopted from that table, with D and trimming inferred from the DNA. Of more than 65,000 clones listed, about 81% are singletons. Germline V CDR1 and CDR2: LNHDA, SQIVND (reference sequence). This CDR3 is built from 17 residues. After removal of 7 bases from V and 7 bases from J, the junction contained 10 bases not matched to a gene. Material for sequencing was peripheral blood. This chain joins TRBV19 and TRBJ2-6; 13 nucleotides match TRBD2. The TCR was taken from a woman of 80 years or more with acute or convalescent COVID-19. The CDR3 region is CASTLLAGGTPANVLTF. CDR3 in DNA: TGTGCCAGTACCCTACTAGCGGGAGGGACTCCAGCCAACGTCCTGACTTTC.